Detailed here is one T cell receptor beta chain. Its antigen is as yet unknown. The germline V gene encodes CDR1 SGHDT and CDR2 YYEEEE. Deletions cut 1 base from V and 7 bases from J, with 18 bases between. This CDR3 is 16 amino acids long. 5'-RACE, quantitative and with molecular barcodes, yielded the TCR beta libraries. TCRdb passed the 5' RACE reads through MiXCR, listing each CDR3 protein once. Of about 800,000 distinct CDR3 sequences detected, 10% to 15% appear once; the ten largest clones hold less than 0.65%. This record comes from a study of CD8 T cells in ankylosing spondylitis. Overall study findings and caveats: Disease-linked clones reportedly concentrated significantly in matched ankylosing spondylitis synovial fluid. Blood of patients with ankylosing spondylitis appeared to be characterized by a TCR beta motif of eight or nine highly homologous variants. CD8+ cells made up the disease-linked clones, which were relatively rare in peripheral blood.

The sequence was collected from a male donor with ankylosing spondylitis. Sequenced material: blood, either unsorted or a sorted T cell fraction (not recorded which). The V call is TRBV5-6, the J call TRBJ1-5; D is ambiguous. CDR3 in DNA: TGTGCCAGCAGCTTGTTGGAGTCAGAGTTTAGCCAGCCCCAGCATTTT. Encoded protein: CASSLLESEFSQPQHF.